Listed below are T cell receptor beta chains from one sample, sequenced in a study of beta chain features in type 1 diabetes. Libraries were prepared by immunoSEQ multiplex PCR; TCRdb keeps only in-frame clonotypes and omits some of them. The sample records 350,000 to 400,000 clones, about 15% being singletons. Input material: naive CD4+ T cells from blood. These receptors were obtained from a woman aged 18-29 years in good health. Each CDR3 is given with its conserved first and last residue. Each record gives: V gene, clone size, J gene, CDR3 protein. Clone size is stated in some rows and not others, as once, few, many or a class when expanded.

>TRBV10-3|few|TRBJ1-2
CAISESGTGNYGYTF
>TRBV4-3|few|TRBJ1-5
CASSQDGNQPQHF
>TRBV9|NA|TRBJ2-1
CASSSQRVVNEQFF
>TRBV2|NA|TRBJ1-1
CASSRELNTEAFF
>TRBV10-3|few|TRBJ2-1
CAIKASEHNEQFF
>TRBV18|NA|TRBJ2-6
CASSPLSSGANVLTF
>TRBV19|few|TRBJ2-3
CASSSGSRTDTQYF
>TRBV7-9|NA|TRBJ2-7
CASSRGQGSWEQYF
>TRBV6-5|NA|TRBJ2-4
CAAGTSGQTKNIQYF
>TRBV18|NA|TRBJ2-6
CASSRRSDRSASGANVLTF
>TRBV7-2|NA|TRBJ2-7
CASTRTSGVYEQYF
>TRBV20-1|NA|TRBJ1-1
CSAVGDTEAFF
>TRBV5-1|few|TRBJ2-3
CASSLTSGRFRDTQYF
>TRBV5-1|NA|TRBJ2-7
CASSLSPPAEEQYF
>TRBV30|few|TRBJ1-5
CAWSRGIGSNQPQHF
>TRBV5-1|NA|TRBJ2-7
CASGGPGQGNYEQYF
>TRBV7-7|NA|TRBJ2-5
CASSLAGTLQETQYF